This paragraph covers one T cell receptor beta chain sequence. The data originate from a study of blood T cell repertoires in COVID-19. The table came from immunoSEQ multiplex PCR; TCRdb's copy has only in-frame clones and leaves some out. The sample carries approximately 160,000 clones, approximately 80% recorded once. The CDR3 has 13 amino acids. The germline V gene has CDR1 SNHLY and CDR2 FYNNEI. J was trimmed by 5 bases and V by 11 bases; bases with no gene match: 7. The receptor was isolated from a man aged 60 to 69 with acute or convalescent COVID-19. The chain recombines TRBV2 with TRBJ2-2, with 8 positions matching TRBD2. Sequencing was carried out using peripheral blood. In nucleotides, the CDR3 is TGTGCCTGGGTCGGGGGGGAGACCGGGGAGCTGTTTTTT. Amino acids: CAWVGGETGELFF.